This TCR beta chain comes out of a study of patients and donors after allogeneic stem cell transplantation. TCRdb recomputed calls from the RT-PCR reads with MiXCR, one row per CDR3 protein. The table shows more than 850,000 distinct CDR3 sequences, with more than 15% occurring only once. CDR1 is KGHDR, CDR2 SFDVKD, per germline. This CDR3 region has 16 residues. Trimming removed 3 bases from V and 7 bases from J; junction bases left unmatched: 9. This chain connects TRBV24-1 to TRBJ2-7, with 12 bases fitting TRBD1. The sequence was collected from a human donor who was either an allogeneic HSCT recipient or a stem cell or donor lymphocyte infusion donor (not recorded which). It is not recorded whose cells these are; they may come from a transplant donor. Sequencing was carried out using blood, either unsorted or a sorted T cell fraction (not recorded which). This CDR3 reads CATSDVRGQGAQEQYF. The CDR3 region has the DNA TGTGCCACCAGTGATGTCAGGGGACAGGGGGCTCAAGAGCAGTACTTC.